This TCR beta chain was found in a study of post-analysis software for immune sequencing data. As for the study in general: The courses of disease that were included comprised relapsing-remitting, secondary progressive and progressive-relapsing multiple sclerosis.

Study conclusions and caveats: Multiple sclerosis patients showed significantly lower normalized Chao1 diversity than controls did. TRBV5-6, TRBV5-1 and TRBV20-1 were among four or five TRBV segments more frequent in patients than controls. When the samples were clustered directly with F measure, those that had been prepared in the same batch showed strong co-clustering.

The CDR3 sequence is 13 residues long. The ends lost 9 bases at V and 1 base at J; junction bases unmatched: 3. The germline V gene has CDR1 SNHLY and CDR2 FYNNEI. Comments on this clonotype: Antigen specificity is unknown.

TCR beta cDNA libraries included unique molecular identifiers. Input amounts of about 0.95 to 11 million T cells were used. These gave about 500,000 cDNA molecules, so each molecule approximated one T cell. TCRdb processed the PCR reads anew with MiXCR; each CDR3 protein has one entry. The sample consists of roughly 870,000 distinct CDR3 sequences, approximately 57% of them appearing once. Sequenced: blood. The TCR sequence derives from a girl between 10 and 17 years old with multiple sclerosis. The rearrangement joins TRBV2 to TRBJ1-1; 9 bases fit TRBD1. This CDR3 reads CARGQGQNTEAFF. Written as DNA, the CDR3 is TGTGCCAGAGGACAGGGGCAGAACACTGAAGCTTTCTTT. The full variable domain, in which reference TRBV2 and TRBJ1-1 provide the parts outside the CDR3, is EPEVTQTPSHQVTQMGQEVILRCVPISNHLYFYWYRQILGQKVEFLVSFYNNEISEKSEIFDDQFSVERPDGSNFTLKIRSTKLEDSAMYFCARGQGQNTEAFFGQGTRLTVV.